These 11 T cell receptor beta chains originate from one sample sequenced in a study of beta chain features in type 1 diabetes. Study results and caveats: TCRB CDR3s from Type 1 diabetes patients were moderately but significantly shorter in all four CD4+ subsets.

Their cognate antigens are unknown. Reverse transcribing all isolated RNA meant expressed TCRB transcripts were sequenced. TCRdb's copy holds only in-frame clones and misses some; the assay was immunoSEQ multiplex PCR. The table records around 250,000 clones, about 15% of them present only once. Sequences were obtained from naive CD4+ T cells from blood. These receptor sequences come from a man aged 25-40 years with type 1 diabetes.

The chain recombines TRBV18 with TRBJ1-6; the D gene is possibly TRBD1 (5 bases). The CDR3 is 14 amino acids. The germline gives CDR1 KGHSH, CDR2 LQKENI. The V end was cut by 4 bases, the J end by 7 bases, with 11 bases between. CDR3 nucleotides: TGTGCCAGCTCACAGGGGATGGAGAATTCACCCCTCCACTTT. Protein sequence: CASSQGMENSPLHF.

This clone has more than one count but fewer than ten. V gene TRBV7-9 combines with J gene TRBJ2-7, with TRBD1 matching over 7 bases. Germline CDR1 and CDR2: SEHNR and FQNEAQ (reference sequence). The CDR3 totals 14 residues. The V gene end was trimmed by 7 bases and the J gene end by 1 base; junction bases not matched to a gene: 7. The CDR3 is CASTTTGPSYEQYF. CDR3 bases: TGTGCCAGCACCACGACAGGGCCTTCCTACGAGCAGTACTTC.

The J gene is TRBJ1-1, the V gene TRBV7-2; 7 bases map to TRBD1. The CDR3 length is 14 residues. V dropped 11 bases and J dropped 3; count of bases not matched to a gene: 12. Germline V gene sequence: CDR1 SGHTA, CDR2 FQGNSA. Written as DNA, the CDR3 is TGTGCCTCATCCCAGGCTAGGGGGCACACTGAAGCTTTCTTT. It encodes CASSQARGHTEAFF.

This clone was seen at least ten times. The rearrangement joins TRBV23-1 to TRBJ2-3; 11 nucleotides agree with TRBD1. TRBV23-1 is an open reading frame, and its role is uncertain. J lost 11 bases, V lost 6 bases, and 10 bases had no gene match. The CDR3 sequence is 14 residues long. CDR3 sequence: CASSQDRGRGRQYF. Written as DNA, the CDR3 is TGCGCCAGCAGCCAGGACAGGGGGCGCGGAAGGCAGTATTTT.

V usage is TRBV7-9 and J usage is TRBJ2-2, with a possible D match to TRBD1 (6 bases). The V gene lost 8 bases and the J gene lost 6 bases, with 16 bases spanning the gap. The CDR3 contains 14 residues. CDR1 and CDR2 (germline): SEHNR, FQNEAQ (reference sequence). The chain's CDR3 is CASETGVKAGELFF. CDR3 coding DNA: TGTGCCAGCGAGACAGGAGTTAAGGCCGGGGAGCTGTTTTTT.

The sample holds a few counts of this clone. The chain combines TRBV19 with TRBJ2-3; tentative D call: TRBD1 (5 bases). CDR3 length: 14 residues. Germline V gene lookup returns CDR1 LNHDA and CDR2 SQIVND (reference sequence). V lost 3 bases and J lost 2, with 9 bases in between. The DNA for the CDR3 is TGTGCCAGTAGTATCTCCAGGGACACAGATACGCAGTATTTT. As protein: CASSISRDTDTQYF.

This clone has a handful of counts. The gene calls are TRBV5-1 and TRBJ2-2; maybe TRBD2 (5 bases). The germline V gene has CDR1 SGHRS and CDR2 YFSETQ. The CDR3 contains 14 residues. Between the trimmed V and J ends, which lost 5 bases and 5 bases, there was a span of 13 bases. The CDR3 loop is CASSTEVRTGELFF. In DNA form, the CDR3 reads TGCGCCAGCAGTACGGAGGTGCGGACCGGGGAGCTGTTTTTT.

Concerning this clone itself: The junction shows a germline mismatch at one end, possibly a read error. V usage is TRBV7-9 and J usage is TRBJ1-2; D is ambiguous. The CDR3 totals 13 residues. Germline CDR1 reads SEHNR; CDR2 reads FQNEAQ (reference sequence). DNA of the CDR3: TGTGCCAGCAGCTTAGCGCAGTCCGGTCGGAGTTACTTC. Its translation is CASSLAQSGRSYF.

This clone was counted between two and nine times. V is TRBV5-1 and J is TRBJ2-3; 8 nucleotides match TRBD1. Germline assignment: CDR1 SGHRS and CDR2 YFSETQ. With V trimmed by 2 bases and J by 1 base, 3 bases remained unmatched. The CDR3 has 15 residues. CDR3 sequence: CASSFQGAGTDTQYF. As DNA, the CDR3 is TGCGCCAGCAGCTTCCAGGGGGCGGGCACAGATACGCAGTATTTT.

This clone has only a few counts. The gene calls are TRBV19 and TRBJ2-1; 9 bases are shared with TRBD2. V shed 3 bases, J shed 7 bases, and the junction held 7 bases outside the gene matches. Looked up from germline, CDR1 is LNHDA and CDR2 is SQIVND (reference sequence). The CDR3 has 15 amino acids. The CDR3 loop reads CASSMAGGAGNEQFF. The DNA for the CDR3 is TGTGCCAGTAGTATGGCGGGGGGGGCGGGGAATGAGCAGTTCTTC.

The chain is built from TRBV6-1 and TRBJ1-5; unclear D gene. The CDR3 loop spans 16 amino acids. Germline V gene lookup returns CDR1 MNHNS and CDR2 SASEGT. V lost 1 base and J lost 4, with 14 bases in between. DNA for the CDR3: TGTGCCAGCAGTGAAGAAGGGCCACAGCGGAATCAGCCCCAGCATTTT. This sequence encodes CASSEEGPQRNQPQHF.